The TCR beta chain described here comes from a study of shared clonotypes between healthy human individuals. CD45RA+ naive and CD45RA-negative memory subsets were separated from CD4+ cells. Across several immunoSEQ plates, the genomic DNA of each subset was split evenly. TCRdb keeps only in-frame clones here, not all; method: immunoSEQ multiplex PCR. The sample has some 2.4 million clones, approximately 93% seen once. The V and J ends lost 5 bases and 6 bases, in that order; junction bases with no gene match: 11. The CDR3 is made up of 17 amino acids. CDR1 and CDR2 (germline): LNHNV, YYDKDF (reference sequence).

The TCR originated in a man aged 18 to 30 in good health. Some clones in this sample may be carry-over from other donors' samples. The chain combines TRBV15 with TRBJ2-2, with TRBD2 matching over 11 bases. Specimen: naive CD4+ T cells from PBMCs. Subset noted: CD45RA+ positively selected. CDR3 DNA sequence: TGTGCCACCAGCCGGCGCCGGCTAGCGGGAGGTCCCGGGGAGCTGTTTTTT. Translated: CATSRRRLAGGPGELFF.